The 6 T cell receptor beta chains in this list originate from one sample, sequenced in a study of T-cell memory formation after mild COVID-19. TCRdb itself ran the 5' RACE reads through MiXCR, one entry per CDR3 protein. This repertoire shows approximately 340,000 distinct CDR3 sequences, about a sixth found once; its top ten account for more than 20%. The sequencing input was PBMCs or a T cell subset sorted from them (not recorded which). The origin of the receptors is a man aged 18 to 35 who had mild COVID-19 (a few samples of this study predate the infection). Cell type and time point are not known.

This clonotype occurred a few times. This sequence joins TRBV29-1 and TRBJ2-2; D may be TRBD1 (5 bases). This CDR3 has 13 amino acids. The V and J ends lost 7 bases and 0 bases respectively, with 9 bases between them. From germline, CDR1 is SQVTM and CDR2 ANQGSEA. The CDR3 reads CSADRANTGELFF. In DNA form, the CDR3 reads TGCAGCGCAGACAGAGCGAACACCGGGGAGCTGTTTTTT.

This chain connects TRBV4-2 to TRBJ1-2; no firm D call. This CDR3 comprises 14 residues. Germline-derived CDR1 and CDR2 are LGHNA and YNFKEQ. Trimming removed 0 bases at V and 5 bases at J, with 10 bases between. This chain's CDR3 is CASSQDGPGYGYTF. DNA for the CDR3: TGTGCCAGCAGCCAAGATGGCCCAGGATATGGCTACACCTTC.

This clonotype was seen a handful of times. The chain has TRBV2 and TRBJ2-1, with TRBD2 matching 12 bases. After removal of 6 bases from V and 9 bases from J, the junction contained 3 bases not matched to a gene. Per germline, CDR1 SNHLY and CDR2 FYNNEI. The CDR3 is 13 amino acids. CDR3 coding DNA: TGTGCCAGCAGACTAGCGGGGGGATCTGAGCAGTTCTTC. Its translation is CASRLAGGSEQFF.

This chain links TRBV5-1 with TRBJ2-3; 9 bases align to TRBD1. The CDR3 is 14 residues long. Germline V CDR1 and CDR2: SGHRS, YFSETQ. The junction had 9 bases not matched to a gene; V was cut back by 7 bases and J by 6 bases. The CDR3 sequence is CASFQDRGGDTQYF. Here the CDR3 DNA reads TGCGCCAGCTTTCAGGACAGGGGCGGTGATACGCAGTATTTT.

In its sample, this clonotype was seen many times. The chain carries TRBV7-2 and TRBJ2-7, with D perhaps given as TRBD1 or TRBD2 (5 bases each). Germline loops: CDR1 SGHTA, CDR2 FQGNSA. This CDR3 has 15 amino acids. V was cut by 3 bases and J by 4 bases, with 16 bases left in between. The CDR3 region has the DNA TGTGCCAGCAGCTTTTCCGGGACGAACCCTTACGAGCAGTACTTC. As protein: CASSFSGTNPYEQYF. The full variable domain, with the rest looked up from reference TRBV7-2 and TRBJ2-7, is GAGVSQSPSNKVTEKGKDVELRCDPISGHTALYWYRQSLGQGLEFLIYFQGNSAPDKSGLPSDRFSAERTGGSVSTLTIQRTQQEDSAVYLCASSFSGTNPYEQYFGPGTRLTVT.

This clonotype has more than one count but fewer than ten. The chain carries TRBV4-2 and TRBJ2-1, with D possibly being TRBD1 or TRBD2 (5 bases each). The germline V gene encodes CDR1 LGHNA and CDR2 YNFKEQ. The CDR3 has 17 amino acids. Trimming removed 6 bases at V and 8 bases at J, with 26 bases between. CDR3: CASSHKGIPPPGYEQFF. The DNA for the CDR3 is TGTGCCAGCAGTCATAAGGGGATACCTCCCCCGGGGTATGAGCAGTTCTTC.